This entry is about one TCR beta chain. This specimen comes from a study of T cell responses to AZD1222 COVID-19 vaccine. The CDR3 is 15 residues long. J lost 6 bases, V lost 0 bases, and 5 bases had no gene match. The germline V gene has CDR1 MNHEY and CDR2 SVGAGI. Assay used: immunoSEQ multiplex PCR; TCRdb lists only in-frame clones, some missing. The sample lists roughly 150,000 clones; roughly 90% were seen once. Here the sequenced sample was peripheral blood, taken 28 days after the second AZD1222 dose. The sequence derives from an adult who received the AZD1222 COVID-19 vaccine. The rearrangement uses TRBV6-5 and TRBJ1-5, with 7 bases that match TRBD1. DNA for the CDR3: TGTGCCAGCAGTTACTCTTCAGGGGGTAGTCAGCCCCAGCATTTT. It encodes CASSYSSGGSQPQHF.